The rows below give T cell receptor beta chains drawn from one sample of a study of blood T cell repertoires in COVID-19. The table came from immunoSEQ multiplex PCR; TCRdb's copy has only in-frame clones and leaves some out. The data hold more than 95,000 clones, with 85% observed a single time. The sample was peripheral blood. Receptors were obtained from a man aged 45-65 years with acute or convalescent COVID-19. CDR3s include the opening cysteine and the closing phenylalanine or tryptophan. The D gene is left open where the match is weak. Size is stated for part of the rows, as once, few or many counts, or as a class when the clone is expanded.

TRBV4-2	NA	16	NA	TRBJ2-1	CASSQDLSGAYNEQFF
TRBV5-1	few	17	TRBD2	TRBJ2-3	CASSPGLAGGPGNTQYF
TRBV10-3	NA	15	TRBD2	TRBJ2-2	CATTSGGVDTGELFF
TRBV5-4	once	13	NA	TRBJ1-2	CASSLYGGYGYTF
TRBV24-1	NA	16	TRBD1	TRBJ1-2	CATSEAGQGGNYGYTF
TRBV19	NA	18	TRBD1	TRBJ1-4	CASSIPRTGTGDNEKLFF
TRBV7-3	NA	14	NA	TRBJ2-1	CASSLTGPLGEQFF
TRBV2	NA	15	TRBD1	TRBJ2-4	CASRDRVTIRNIQYF
TRBV27	NA	15	NA	TRBJ1-5	CASKIGVISNQPQHF
TRBV28	NA	14	NA	TRBJ1-2	CASSLRQTFYGYTF
TRBV6-6	NA	13	NA	TRBJ2-7	CASSYSGTYEQYF
TRBV6-5	NA	14	NA	TRBJ1-3	CASSSGASGNTIYF
TRBV9	NA	14	NA	TRBJ1-1	CASSAREQNTEAFF
TRBV19	NA	13	NA	TRBJ1-5	CASSWRLNQPQHF
TRBV13	NA	16	NA	TRBJ2-7	CASSFRRGGRTYEQYF
TRBV3-1/TRBV3-2	NA	12	NA	TRBJ1-5	CASSLYQGPQHF
TRBV10-3	NA	16	NA	TRBJ2-3	CAISPGQGMGTDTQYF
TRBV14	NA	14	NA	TRBJ1-1	CASSRASMNTEAFF
TRBV20-1	NA	14	NA	TRBJ2-2	CSASPVPDTGELFF
TRBV27	NA	15	TRBD1	TRBJ2-1	CASSLGQGVRNEQFF
TRBV5-1	NA	14	NA	TRBJ1-4	CASRQDTENEKLFF
TRBV6-6	few	16	NA	TRBJ1-5	CASSYTVGGGNQPQHF
TRBV5-1	NA	18	NA	TRBJ2-3	CASSSVGRGRGLSDTQYF
TRBV5-1	NA	16	NA	TRBJ2-7	CASSLGGGRSSYEQYF
TRBV28	NA	15	TRBD1	TRBJ1-2	CASSQRQGWSYGYTF
TRBV4-2	NA	17	TRBD1	TRBJ2-2	CASSHLTGTLDTGELFF
TRBV6-4	NA	13	NA	TRBJ2-7	CASRTIRGYEQYF
TRBV20-1	once	14	NA	TRBJ1-4	CSASSRTYNEKLFF
TRBV10-1	NA	13	TRBD2	TRBJ2-7	CASSRTRSYEQYF
TRBV10-3	NA	15	NA	TRBJ2-7	CASKRDGTPTYEQYF
TRBV6-5	few	15	TRBD1	TRBJ2-7	CASSYSSTGGHEQYF
TRBV27	NA	15	NA	TRBJ1-2	CASSHMRDTNYGYTF
TRBV10-3	NA	14	NA	TRBJ2-4	CAISVDLAKNIQYF
TRBV19	NA	13	NA	TRBJ2-7	CASKGTSKYEQYF
TRBV3-1/TRBV3-2	NA	15	NA	TRBJ1-6	CASSQAGLNNSPLHF
TRBV4-1	NA	16	TRBD1	TRBJ1-1	CASSQAPDRANTEAFF
TRBV5-1	NA	16	TRBD1	TRBJ1-2	CASSLGGGQEIAGYTF
TRBV7-3	NA	16	TRBD1	TRBJ2-2	CASRSTGTGKAGELFF
TRBV3-1/TRBV3-2	NA	14	NA	TRBJ1-1	CASSQEGGHTEAFF
TRBV30	NA	17	TRBD2	TRBJ2-1	CAWSASSGGSSYNEQFF
TRBV24-1	few	17	NA	TRBJ2-3	CATSDAAWVQSTDTQYF
TRBV19	NA	15	TRBD1	TRBJ1-5	CASTQTGGMGQPQHF